Described below is a single T cell receptor (beta chain) sequence and its context. The antigen remains unidentified. Germline values: CDR1 SGHNT, CDR2 YYREEE (reference sequence). The CDR3 length is 16 residues. The J segment lost 7 bases and the V segment lost 3 bases, leaving 13 bases of the junction unmatched. The data stem from a study of cytomegalovirus exposure and HLA in healthy donors. PCR was performed using 60 Vbeta and 13 Jbeta primers. Assay used: immunoSEQ multiplex PCR; TCRdb lists only in-frame clones, some missing. The sample yields tens of thousands of clones, 60% to 85% seen once. Study-wide points: Associated with cytomegalovirus, according to the listing, were 150 to 200 TCR beta chains. A link between a missense DCLRE1C variant and TCR beta V- and J-gene trimming emerged from a later analysis. Reported performance of the classifier showed diagnosis of cytomegalovirus status with high specificity and sensitivity.

All the people who gave samples were healthy bone marrow donors. The source of this sequence is a male donor in good health and CMV-seropositive. V is TRBV5-4 and J is TRBJ2-1; 7 nucleotides agree with TRBD1. Sequencing used PBMCs. CDR3 DNA: TGTGCCAGCAGCTCCCGGAGGACAGGAGTTTGGAATGAGCAGTTCTTC. Its translation is CASSSRRTGVWNEQFF.